This T cell receptor beta chain was sequenced during a study of Ad26.COV2.S vaccination and SARS-CoV-2 variants. Whole-study results and caveats: Vaccinated individuals (as opposed to placebo recipients) had higher spike-specific TCR breadth. Similar non-spike TCR breadth was seen in vaccine and placebo recipients.

Treatment of the sample: 15 to 20 received Ad26.COV2.S at low or high dose, single or two shots; about 5 received placebo; per-sample allocation not given. After the first vaccine or placebo injection, samples were drawn on day 63. The donor's status was that of an adult aged 18-55 years in Boston. Expressing Wuhan-strain SARS-CoV-2 spike, an Ad26 vector served as the vaccine. The assay was immunoSEQ multiplex PCR, and TCRdb's table has in-frame clones only and misses some. Here the sample spans about 350,000 clones, approximately 90% being singletons. With 4 bases removed from V and 0 bases from J, the gap between germline ends came to 13 bases. The CDR3 runs 15 residues. Germline V gene data show CDR1 as SGHRS and CDR2 as YFSETQ. Comment on this clone: No antigen is known for it.

This clonotype was sampled from a person between 18 and 65 years old who received the Ad26.COV2.S COVID-19 vaccine or a placebo. V is TRBV5-1 and J is TRBJ1-2, with D perhaps TRBD1 (6 bases). Sequences were derived from peripheral blood, sampled in a trial of Ad26.COV2.S vaccine versus placebo. The CDR3: CASSKDSTSNYGYTF. CDR3 bases: TGCGCCAGCAGCAAGGACAGTACATCTAACTATGGCTACACCTTC. Complete variable domain (other parts from reference TRBV5-1 and TRBJ1-2): KAGVTQTPRYLIKTRGQQVTLSCSPISGHRSVSWYQQTPGQGLQFLFEYFSETQRNKGNFPGRFSGRQFSNSRSEMNVSTLELGDSALYLCASSKDSTSNYGYTFGSGTRLTVV.